These 18 T cell receptor beta chains were sequenced from one sample in a study of T cell responses to AZD1222 COVID-19 vaccine. Sequencing was performed with immunoSEQ multiplex PCR; in TCRdb, only in-frame clones are kept and a portion is missing. The table has some 100,000 clones, about 86% seen once. The sequences come from peripheral blood, collected on day 0 of AZD1222 vaccination. These receptors all stem from an adult in good health.

The V and J genes are TRBV5-6 and TRBJ2-1; unclear D gene. Germline CDR1 reads SGHDT; CDR2 reads YYEEEE. The CDR3 has 12 amino acids. Trimming cost V 3 bases and J 5 bases, with 6 bases left between them. The DNA for the CDR3 is TGTGCCAGCAGCTCGCAAGACAATGAGCAGTTCTTC. It encodes CASSSQDNEQFF.

This sequence joins TRBV5-1 and TRBJ1-1; D ambiguous. The ends were cut back, 7 bases at V and 1 base at J, with 17 bases in the middle. This CDR3 comprises 15 residues. Germline values: CDR1 SGHRS, CDR2 YFSETQ. DNA of the CDR3: TGCGCCAGCGCCCCACCGCGGACGGGGAACACTGAAGCTTTCTTT. Translated: CASAPPRTGNTEAFF.

This chain joins TRBV5-4 and TRBJ1-1; no clear D gene. This CDR3 contains 15 residues. From germline, CDR1 is SGHNT and CDR2 YYREEE (reference sequence). V lost 0 bases and J lost 1, with 10 bases in between. The CDR3 spells CASSLASTANTEAFF. CDR3 DNA sequence: TGTGCCAGCAGCTTGGCCAGCACGGCGAACACTGAAGCTTTCTTT.

The J gene is TRBJ2-1, the V gene TRBV9; 8 bases are a match to TRBD2. CDR1 is SGDLS and CDR2 is YYNGEE in the germline V gene. J gave up 6 bases and V 0 bases, and 8 bases lay outside the gene matches. This CDR3 region has 16 residues. The CDR3 loop is CASSVATSGLPNEQFF. CDR3 coding DNA: TGTGCCAGCAGCGTAGCTACTAGCGGCTTACCCAATGAGCAGTTCTTC.

The V call is TRBV19, the J call TRBJ1-1, with D tentatively TRBD1 (5 bases). The CDR3 is made up of 14 amino acids. The V end was cut by 4 bases, the J end by 3 bases, with 12 bases between. The germline V gene encodes CDR1 LNHDA and CDR2 SQIVND (reference sequence). CDR3 sequence: CASSRRGTDTEAFF. The CDR3 nucleotides are TGTGCCAGTAGTAGAAGAGGGACGGACACTGAAGCTTTCTTT.

The V call is TRBV5-1, the J call TRBJ1-4; 7 bases are shared with TRBD1. V lost 0 bases to trimming and J lost 6 bases; unmatched junction nucleotides: 2. This CDR3 is 14 amino acids long. CDR1 and CDR2 from the germline V gene are SGHRS and YFSETQ. The CDR3 sequence: CASSLGQGDEKLFF. The DNA of the CDR3 is TGCGCCAGCAGCTTGGGACAGGGAGATGAAAAACTGTTTTTT. The complete variable domain, with remaining parts taken from reference TRBV5-1 and TRBJ1-4, reads KAGVTQTPRYLIKTRGQQVTLSCSPISGHRSVSWYQQTPGQGLQFLFEYFSETQRNKGNFPGRFSGRQFSNSRSEMNVSTLELGDSALYLCASSLGQGDEKLFFGSGTQLSVL.

V usage is TRBV29-1 and J usage is TRBJ2-4; the D gene is possibly TRBD2 (6 bases). Per germline, CDR1 SQVTM and CDR2 ANQGSEA. V lost 7 bases and J lost 2, with 27 bases in between. This CDR3 region has 18 residues. The CDR3 bases are TGCAGCGCTACCGTGCGGAGGGGAAAGGTGGTAACCAAAAACATTCAGTACTTC. This translates into CSATVRRGKVVTKNIQYF.

This sequence joins TRBV2 and TRBJ2-3; maybe TRBD1 (5 bases). The CDR3 is made up of 14 amino acids. Per the germline V gene, CDR1 is SNHLY and CDR2 is FYNNEI. The V end was cut by 6 bases, the J end by 5 bases, with 15 bases between. As DNA, the CDR3 is TGTGCCAGCAGCCTAAGGGGATCGCAAGATACGCAGTATTTT. Translated, it gives CASSLRGSQDTQYF.

The chain employs TRBV15 and TRBJ1-2, with TRBD1 matching 9 bases. Germline CDR1 LNHNV, CDR2 YYDKDF (reference sequence). Trimming cost V 4 bases and J 6 bases; bases outside gene matches: 9. The CDR3 has 15 residues. CDR3 nucleotide sequence: TGTGCCACCAGCAAACCGGGACAGGGCTCAAATGGCTACACCTTC. Its translation is CATSKPGQGSNGYTF. Full variable domain (remainder filled in from reference TRBV15 and TRBJ1-2): DAMVIQNPRYQVTQFGKPVTLSCSQTLNHNVMYWYQQKSSQAPKLLFHYYDKDFNNEADTPDNFQSRRPNTSFCFLDIRSPGLGDTAMYLCATSKPGQGSNGYTFGSGTRLTVV.

The chain joins TRBV6-2 or TRBV6-3 to TRBJ1-2; D gene ambiguous. The V and J ends lost 4 bases and 14 bases respectively, with 17 bases between them. This CDR3 is built from 12 residues. Germline V gene sequence: CDR1 MNHEY, CDR2 SVGEGT. In DNA form, the CDR3 reads TGTGCCAGCAGTTCAAGTACAGAGAGAGAAACCTTC. Encoded protein: CASSSSTERETF.

The chain joins TRBV2 to TRBJ1-6, with D tentatively TRBD1 (5 bases). CDR1 and CDR2 (germline): SNHLY, FYNNEI. Between the trimmed V and J ends, which lost 3 bases and 10 bases, there was a span of 10 bases. CDR3 length: 13 residues. CDR3: CASSDRADSPLHF. CDR3 sequence (DNA): TGTGCCAGCAGTGACAGGGCGGACTCACCCCTCCACTTT.

Only a few counts were recorded for this clone. CDR3 residues: CASSAARDSSPGYSPLHF. DNA of the CDR3: TGCGCCAGCAGCGCCGCCCGGGACAGCTCTCCAGGATATTCACCCCTCCACTTT. The chain is built from TRBV5-1 and TRBJ1-6, with 7 positions matching TRBD1. V shed 4 bases, J shed 8 bases, and the junction held 18 bases outside the gene matches. Per germline, CDR1 SGHRS and CDR2 YFSETQ. The CDR3 is made up of 18 amino acids.

This clone showed up just a few times. The chain links TRBV18 to TRBJ1-1, with D perhaps TRBD1 (6 bases). This CDR3 is built from 18 residues. Germline V lookup: CDR1 KGHSH, CDR2 LQKENI. V was clipped by 1 base and J by 3 bases, with 21 bases between them. The CDR3 DNA follows: TGTGCCAGCTCACCACGGGCCGGGGGCGCGGGTACGGACACTGAAGCTTTCTTT. Its protein product is CASSPRAGGAGTDTEAFF.

This clone was seen once. V and J are TRBV6-5 and TRBJ1-2, with D possibly being TRBD1 (5 bases). CDR3 size: 10 residues. Germline loops: CDR1 MNHEY, CDR2 SVGAGI. V dropped 8 bases and J dropped 8 bases, with 9 bases sitting between them. The CDR3 loop reads CASGWGGYTF. The CDR3 region has the DNA TGTGCCAGCGGTTGGGGGGGCTACACCTTC.

The chain recombines TRBV5-1 with TRBJ2-7, with D uncertain. The germline V gene encodes CDR1 SGHRS and CDR2 YFSETQ. There are 16 residues in the CDR3. Trimming pared 0 bases from V and 0 bases from J, leaving 13 bases between. The CDR3 nucleotides are TGCGCCAGCAGCTTGGGGCCGGGCTCCCTCTCCTACGAGCAGTACTTC. Residues: CASSLGPGSLSYEQYF.

The rearrangement uses TRBV7-9 and TRBJ1-1, with 7 bases that match TRBD1. In germline, CDR1 is SEHNR, CDR2 FQNEAQ (reference sequence). With 3 bases clipped from V and 7 bases from J, the junction kept 5 bases outside the gene matches. This CDR3 has 13 amino acids. In DNA form, the CDR3 reads TGTGCCAGCAGCTTCCCGGGGACAGTTGAAGCTTTCTTT. Translated: CASSFPGTVEAFF.

In nucleotides, the CDR3 is TGTGCCAGCAGTTTCCTAGACTGGTCGAAGCAGTTCTTC. Translating it yields CASSFLDWSKQFF. V gene TRBV27 combines with J gene TRBJ2-1; D is undetermined. V was shortened by 3 bases and J by 11 bases, with 14 bases between the two germline ends. The V gene's germline CDR1 is MNHEY and CDR2 SMNVEV (reference sequence). CDR3 length: 13 amino acids.

The V and J genes are TRBV30 and TRBJ2-1; 12 bases match TRBD2. The CDR3 is made up of 19 amino acids. Per the germline V gene, CDR1 is GTSNPN and CDR2 is SVGIG (reference sequence). Trimming at V came to 1 base and at J to 1 base, leaving 11 bases not matched to a gene. The CDR3, as DNA: TGTGCCTGGAGTGACATAGGGCTAGCGGGGGGGGATTCCTACAATGAGCAGTTCTTC. Its translation is CAWSDIGLAGGDSYNEQFF.